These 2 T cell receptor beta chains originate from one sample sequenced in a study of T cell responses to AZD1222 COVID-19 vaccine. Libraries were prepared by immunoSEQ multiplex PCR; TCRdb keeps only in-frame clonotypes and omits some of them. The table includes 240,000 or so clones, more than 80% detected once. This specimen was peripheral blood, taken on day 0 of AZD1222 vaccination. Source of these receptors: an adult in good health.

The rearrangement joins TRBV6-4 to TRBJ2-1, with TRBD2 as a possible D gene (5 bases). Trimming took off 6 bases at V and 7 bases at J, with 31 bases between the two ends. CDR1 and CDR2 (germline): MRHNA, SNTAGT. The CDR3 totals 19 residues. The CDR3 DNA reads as TGTGCCAGCAGCAAATCTTTTTTTCCGGTCCGGGATCCGGGGAATGAGCAGTTCTTC. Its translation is CASSKSFFPVRDPGNEQFF.

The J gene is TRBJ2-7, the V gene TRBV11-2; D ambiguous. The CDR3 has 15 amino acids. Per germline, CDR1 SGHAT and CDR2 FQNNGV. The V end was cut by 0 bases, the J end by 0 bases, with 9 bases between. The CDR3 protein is CASSLDVDTSYEQYF. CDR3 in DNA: TGTGCCAGCAGCTTAGATGTAGACACCTCCTACGAGCAGTACTTC. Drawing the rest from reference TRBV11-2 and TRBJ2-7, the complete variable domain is EAGVAQSPRYKIIEKRQSVAFWCNPISGHATLYWYQQILGQGPKLLIQFQNNGVVDDSQLPKDRFSAERLKGVDSTLKIQPAKLEDSAVYLCASSLDVDTSYEQYFGPGTRLTVT.